This TCR beta chain was sequenced in a study of radiation and T cells in renal cell carcinoma. After removal of 3 bases from V and 4 bases from J, the junction contained 15 bases not matched to a gene. The germline V gene encodes CDR1 WNHNN and CDR2 SYGVQD (reference sequence). This CDR3 has 17 residues. Comment on this clone: Its antigen is still unknown.

The protocol was immunoSEQ multiplex PCR, while the TCRdb copy is restricted to in-frame clones and leaves out a portion. In the table there are about 140,000 clones, approximately 82% of which are singletons. Time point described: baseline pretreatment blood. The treatment: 15 Gy SBRT to primary tumor, nephrectomy 4 weeks later. The tumor was a clear cell renal cell carcinoma. General study findings and limits: From baseline, blood top tumor clonotypes peaked at 2 weeks post-radiation.

The material sequenced was blood, taken from a patient whose treatment included radiotherapy and nephrectomy. V gene TRBV10-1 combines with J gene TRBJ2-7, with 7 bases that match TRBD1. The receptor's source is a woman aged 50 to 65 with renal cell carcinoma. The CDR3 sequence: CASSEPPLGTEPYEQYF. In nucleotides, the CDR3 is TGCGCCAGCAGTGAACCCCCTCTCGGGACAGAGCCTTACGAGCAGTACTTC.